These 19 T cell receptor beta chains originate from one sample sequenced in a study of T cell responses to AZD1222 COVID-19 vaccine. The table came from immunoSEQ multiplex PCR; TCRdb's copy has only in-frame clones and leaves some out. The sample has more than 80,000 clones; approximately 91% are singletons. This specimen consisted of peripheral blood, obtained on day 0 of AZD1222 vaccination. Receptors were obtained from an adult in good health.

The chain is built from TRBV10-2 and TRBJ1-5; D uncertain. Germline CDR1 and CDR2: WSHSY and SAAADI. This CDR3 contains 13 residues. Trimming took 3 bases from V and 5 from J, leaving 8 bases between them. CDR3 loop: CASSDRRDQPQHF. CDR3 nucleotide sequence: TGCGCCAGCAGTGATCGGAGGGATCAGCCCCAGCATTTT.

This clone was detected a few times. The CDR3 nucleotides are TGCGCCAGCAGCTTGGATACGACAGGGCGTCAGCCCCAGCATTTT. This codes for CASSLDTTGRQPQHF. V gene TRBV5-1 combines with J gene TRBJ1-5; 7 positions match TRBD1. The CDR3 spans 15 residues. V shed 0 bases and J 6 bases; nucleotides not matched to a gene: 6. Germline CDR1 SGHRS, CDR2 YFSETQ.

The V gene is TRBV5-5, the J gene TRBJ1-2; 7 bases match TRBD1. Germline V gene sequence: CDR1 SGHKS, CDR2 YYEKEE (reference sequence). The V and J ends lost 0 bases and 2 bases, in that order; junction bases with no gene match: 1. The CDR3 contains 14 residues. The CDR3 region is CASSLGQGNYGYTF. The CDR3 region has the DNA TGTGCCAGCAGCTTGGGACAGGGAAACTATGGCTACACCTTC.

The genes are TRBV27 and TRBJ1-1, with unresolved D. Per germline, CDR1 MNHEY and CDR2 SMNVEV (reference sequence). V lost 0 bases and J lost 0, with 11 bases in between. The CDR3 has 16 amino acids. The CDR3 coding sequence is TGTGCCAGCAGTTTATCGTGGCAGCGGGTGAACACTGAAGCTTTCTTT. It specifies CASSLSWQRVNTEAFF.

The chain carries TRBV12-3 or TRBV12-4 and TRBJ2-1; D gene ambiguous. V lost 5 bases and J 16 bases, leaving 15 bases between the germline ends. This CDR3 has 11 amino acids. CDR3 region: CASSPDGYLFF. CDR3 DNA sequence: TGTGCCAGCAGTCCCGACGGATACCTATTCTTC.

The chain links TRBV5-1 to TRBJ1-1; 7 positions agree with TRBD1. Germline CDR1 SGHRS, CDR2 YFSETQ. The CDR3 totals 15 residues. The V segment lost 3 bases and the J segment 5 bases; nucleotides outside the gene matches: 10. Written as DNA, the CDR3 is TGCGCCAGCAGCTCGCGACAGGGTGGCTCAACTGAAGCTTTCTTT. Protein: CASSSRQGGSTEAFF.

The chain has TRBV5-1 and TRBJ2-6; D may be TRBD1 (6 bases). V shed 1 base and J shed 1 base, with 9 bases lying between them. The CDR3 is 16 amino acids. Germline CDR1 and CDR2: SGHRS and YFSETQ. The CDR3 loop is CASSLNRDSGANVLTF. The CDR3, as DNA: TGCGCCAGCAGCTTGAACAGGGATTCTGGGGCCAACGTCCTGACTTTC.

The gene calls are TRBV7-2 and TRBJ1-3, with D tentatively TRBD1 (5 bases). The CDR3 has 14 amino acids. Trimming shortened V by 5 bases and J by 0 bases, and 8 bases separated the two germline ends. Germline-derived CDR1 and CDR2 are SGHTA and FQGNSA. The CDR3 loop is CASSRGISGNTIYF. In DNA, the CDR3 is TGTGCCAGCAGCCGGGGGATCTCTGGAAACACCATATATTTT. Supplemented by reference TRBV7-2 and TRBJ1-3, the full variable domain reads GAGVSQSPSNKVTEKGKDVELRCDPISGHTALYWYRQSLGQGLEFLIYFQGNSAPDKSGLPSDRFSAERTGGSVSTLTIQRTQQEDSAVYLCASSRGISGNTIYFGEGSWLTVV.

This chain uses TRBV6-2 or TRBV6-3 with TRBJ1-2, with a tentative D call TRBD1 (6 bases). V was pared by 0 bases and J by 7 bases, with 18 bases between. The length of the CDR3 is 16 residues. The V gene's germline CDR1 is MNHEY and CDR2 SVGEGT. CDR3 sequence reads: CASSYSARGRGLGYTF. The CDR3 DNA sequence: TGTGCCAGCAGTTACTCGGCGCGGGGGCGCGGGCTTGGCTACACCTTC.

The chain links TRBV19 to TRBJ1-2; 9 nucleotides line up with TRBD1. Per germline, CDR1 LNHDA and CDR2 SQIVND (reference sequence). The CDR3 contains 12 residues. J lost 5 bases, V lost 8 bases, and 3 bases had no gene match. Written as DNA, the CDR3 is TGTGCCAGTTCGGGACAGGGATATGGCTACACCTTC. Its protein product is CASSGQGYGYTF.

In this sample, this clone turned up once. This chain joins TRBV6-5 and TRBJ1-3; D is uncertain. Trimming took off 5 bases at V and 4 bases at J, with 9 bases between the two ends. The germline CDR1 and CDR2 sequences are MNHEY and SVGAGI. The CDR3 runs to 13 residues. The CDR3 DNA follows: TGTGCCAGCAGTCCCGGTTTCGGAAACACCATATATTTT. This codes for CASSPGFGNTIYF.

The chain uses TRBV7-2 and TRBJ2-1; 11 bases are shared with TRBD2. Trimming cost V 3 bases and J 9 bases; bases outside gene matches: 7. There are 15 residues in the CDR3. Germline CDR1 is SGHTA and CDR2 is FQGNSA. CDR3 sequence (DNA): TGTGCCAGCAGCTTTAGCGGGGGGGCGGAGGCTGAGCAGTTCTTC. Protein: CASSFSGGAEAEQFF.

This chain connects TRBV6-5 to TRBJ1-1; D gene uncertain. CDR1 MNHEY and CDR2 SVGAGI come from the germline V gene. V gave up 6 bases and J gave up 1 base, with 9 bases separating them. This CDR3 comprises 13 residues. DNA of the CDR3: TGTGCCAGCAGAGTCAGGCAGAACACTGAAGCTTTCTTT. Translated: CASRVRQNTEAFF.

The chain links TRBV18 to TRBJ1-4; no firm D call. Germline V gene data show CDR1 as KGHSH and CDR2 as LQKENI. The V and J ends lost 1 base and 4 bases respectively, with 10 bases between them. The CDR3 extends over 15 amino acids. The CDR3 loop is CASSPREGDNEKLFF. Here the CDR3 DNA reads TGTGCCAGCTCACCACGGGAGGGAGATAATGAAAAACTGTTTTTT.

The rearrangement joins TRBV25-1 to TRBJ1-1, with 8 bases identical to TRBD1. This CDR3 is 15 amino acids long. Losses at the gene ends were 2 bases for V and 3 bases for J; bases not matched to a gene: 5. CDR1 and CDR2 (germline): MGHDK, SYGVNS. The CDR3, as DNA: TGTGCCAGCAGTGAACAGGGGGCTGGGTACACTGAAGCTTTCTTT. Amino acid sequence: CASSEQGAGYTEAFF.

V and J are TRBV9 and TRBJ2-2; D is ambiguous. Germline CDR1 reads SGDLS; CDR2 reads YYNGEE. This CDR3 is built from 14 residues. V was cut by 1 base and J by 2 bases, with 6 bases left in between. In nucleotides, the CDR3 is TGTGCCAGCAGCGTAATGGGCAACACCGGGGAGCTGTTTTTT. This encodes CASSVMGNTGELFF.

J is TRBJ2-1 and V is TRBV9; D not resolved. CDR1 is SGDLS, CDR2 YYNGEE, per germline. V was clipped by 3 bases and J by 8 bases, with 15 bases between them. The CDR3 is 14 amino acids. CDR3 residues: CASSATPQVDEQFF. The CDR3 nucleotides are TGTGCCAGCAGCGCCACCCCCCAGGTCGATGAGCAGTTCTTC.

The V gene is TRBV25-1, the J gene TRBJ1-4; 10 bases fit TRBD1. Looked up from germline, CDR1 is MGHDK and CDR2 is SYGVNS. This CDR3 comprises 16 residues. V was clipped by 4 bases and J by 4 bases; unmatched bases: 6. As DNA, the CDR3 is TGTGCCAGCAGTGCTGGACAGGGGGGATTTAATGAAAAACTGTTTTTT. Translated: CASSAGQGGFNEKLFF. The full variable domain, in which reference TRBV25-1 and TRBJ1-4 provide the parts outside the CDR3, is EADIYQTPRYLVIGTGKKITLECSQTMGHDKMYWYQQDPGMELHLIHYSYGVNSTEKGDLSSESTVSRIRTEHFPLTLESARPSHTSQYLCASSAGQGGFNEKLFFGSGTQLSVL.

The V call is TRBV18, the J call TRBJ1-1; D is unresolved. The CDR3 runs 13 residues. With 6 bases removed from V and 0 bases from J, the gap between germline ends came to 8 bases. Germline V gives CDR1 KGHSH, CDR2 LQKENI. The CDR3 DNA sequence: TGTGCCAGCTCGAGAGTAATGAACACTGAAGCTTTCTTT. It specifies CASSRVMNTEAFF.